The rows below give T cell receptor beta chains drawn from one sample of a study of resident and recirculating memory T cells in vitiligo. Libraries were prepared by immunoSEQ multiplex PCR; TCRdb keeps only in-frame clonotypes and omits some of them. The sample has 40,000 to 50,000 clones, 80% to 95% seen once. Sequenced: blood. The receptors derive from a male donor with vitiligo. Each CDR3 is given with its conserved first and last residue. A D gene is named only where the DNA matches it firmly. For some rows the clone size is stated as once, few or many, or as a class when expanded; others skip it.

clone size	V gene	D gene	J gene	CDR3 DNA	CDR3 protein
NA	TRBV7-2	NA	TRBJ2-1	TGTGCCAGCAGCTCAGCCCCTTCCTACAATGAGCAGTTCTTC	CASSSAPSYNEQFF
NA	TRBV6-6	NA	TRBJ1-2	TGTGCCAGCAGGATACAGGGCAGAAACTATGGCTACACCTTC	CASRIQGRNYGYTF
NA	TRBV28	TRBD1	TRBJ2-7	TGTGCCAGCAGTTCGGGACAGACACCCTACGAGCAGTACTTC	CASSSGQTPYEQYF
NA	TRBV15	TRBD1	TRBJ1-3	TGTGCCACCAGCAAATCCGGGACAGGGCTAAACACCATATATTTT	CATSKSGTGLNTIYF
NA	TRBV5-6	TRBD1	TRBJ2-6	TGTGCCAGCAGCCCCCTCCGGGACAGCCTCTCTGGGGCCAACGTCCTGACTTTC	CASSPLRDSLSGANVLTF
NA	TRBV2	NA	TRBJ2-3	TGTGCCAGCAGTGATGTAGCCCGCACAGATACGCAGTATTTT	CASSDVARTDTQYF
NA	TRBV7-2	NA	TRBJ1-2	TGTGCCAGCAGCTCCAGGGGAAACTATGGCTACACCTTC	CASSSRGNYGYTF
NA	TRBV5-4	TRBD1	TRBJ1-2	TGTGCCAGCAGCTGGGGGACAGGTGGGCTTGGTGGCTACACCTTC	CASSWGTGGLGGYTF
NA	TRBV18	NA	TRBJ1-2	TGTGCCAGCTCACCACGGCGACAACGCTATGGCTACACCTTC	CASSPRRQRYGYTF
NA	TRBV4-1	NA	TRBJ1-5	TGCGCCAGCAGCCAAGATCCCAAGCGAGGTGGCAATCAGCCCCAGCATTTT	CASSQDPKRGGNQPQHF
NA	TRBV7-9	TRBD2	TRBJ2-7	TGTGCCAGCAGCCCCCCCGGACTAGGTGTACACGAGCAGTACTTC	CASSPPGLGVHEQYF
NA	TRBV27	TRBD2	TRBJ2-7	TGTGCCAGCAGTCTTTGGGGGGGGAGCTCCTACGAGCAGTACTTC	CASSLWGGSSYEQYF
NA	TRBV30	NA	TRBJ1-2	TGTGCCTGGAGTCCTCAGGGTCCTGGCTACACCTTC	CAWSPQGPGYTF
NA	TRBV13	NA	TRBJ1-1	TGTGCCAGCAGCTTGCGGAGGAACACTGAAGCTTTCTTT	CASSLRRNTEAFF
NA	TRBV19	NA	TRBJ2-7	TGTGCCAGTAGTATAGCCAGGACACCAGGCTACGAGCAGTACTTC	CASSIARTPGYEQYF
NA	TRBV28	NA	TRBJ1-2	TGTGCCAGCAGTTCCCCGGGGGGGGCGGGAGGCTACACCTTC	CASSSPGGAGGYTF
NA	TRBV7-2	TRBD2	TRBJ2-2	TGTGCCAGCAGCTTAGGAGTGTACGGGGGGAAGGCCGGGGAGCTGTTTTTT	CASSLGVYGGKAGELFF
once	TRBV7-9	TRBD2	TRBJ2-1	TGTGCCAGCAGCTCCGTCCTACTAGCGGGGGGTTACAATGAGCAGTTCTTC	CASSSVLLAGGYNEQFF
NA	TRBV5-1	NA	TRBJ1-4	TGCGCCAGCAGCTTGGGAGAGTTAGAAAAACTGTTTTTT	CASSLGELEKLFF
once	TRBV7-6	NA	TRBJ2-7	TGTGCCAGCAGCTTGTACTGGGTGGAGTCCTACGAGCAGTACTTC	CASSLYWVESYEQYF
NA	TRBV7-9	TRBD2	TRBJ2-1	TGTGCCAGCAGCAACTCCGGGACTAGCGTCAATGAGCAGTTCTTC	CASSNSGTSVNEQFF
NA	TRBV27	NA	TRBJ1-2	TGTGCCAGCAGTTTCTCGTCGGGGGAAACTAACTATGGCTACACCTTC	CASSFSSGETNYGYTF
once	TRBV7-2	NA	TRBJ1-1	TGTGCCAGCAGCTTTCTAATATCGGGCGGGGCTTTCTTT	CASSFLISGGAFF
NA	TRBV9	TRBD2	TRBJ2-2	TGTGCCAGCACTCAGCGGGGGGCGAGCACCGGGGAGCTGTTTTTT	CASTQRGASTGELFF
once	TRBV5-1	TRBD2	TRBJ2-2	TGCGCCAGCAGCTCTAGCGGGGTGGGCACCGGGGAGCTGTTTTTT	CASSSSGVGTGELFF
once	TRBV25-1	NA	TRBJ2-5	TGTGCCAGCAGTGAGTCCGGGGTACACCAAGAGACCCAGTACTTC	CASSESGVHQETQYF
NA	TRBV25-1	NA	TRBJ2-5	TGTGCCAGCAGTGACGTGGGACAAATCGTGGAGACCCAGTACTTC	CASSDVGQIVETQYF
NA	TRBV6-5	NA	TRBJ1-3	TGTGCCAGCAGCGCTGACAGTGGGATGAACACCATATATTTT	CASSADSGMNTIYF
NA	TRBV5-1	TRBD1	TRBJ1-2	TGCGCCAGCAGCCCTCCGGGACAGGGTTTTTACGGCTACACCTTC	CASSPPGQGFYGYTF
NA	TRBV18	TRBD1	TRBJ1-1	TGTGCCAGCTCTCCTAGGACAGGGGAAGCTGAAGCTTTCTTT	CASSPRTGEAEAFF
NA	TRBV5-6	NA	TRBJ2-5	TGTGCCAGCAGCTTGGACAACCAGTGGAGACCGCAAGAGACCCAGTACTTC	CASSLDNQWRPQETQYF
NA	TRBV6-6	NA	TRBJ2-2	TGTGCCAGCACTAGACCCGGGACTCGCGGCCACGGGGAGCTGTTTTTT	CASTRPGTRGHGELFF
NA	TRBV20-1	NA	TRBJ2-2	TGCAGTGCTACACGGTCCGGGGAGCTGTTTTTT	CSATRSGELFF
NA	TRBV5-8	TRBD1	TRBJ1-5	TGTGCCAGCCACCGGGACAGGGGTCAGCCCCAGCATTTT	CASHRDRGQPQHF
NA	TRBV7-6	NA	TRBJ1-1	TGTGCCAGCAGCTCGTCCCCCGTTTATTCCGGGACACCCACTTTCTTT	CASSSSPVYSGTPTFF
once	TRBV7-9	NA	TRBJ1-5	TGTGCCAGCAGCAAAGGGGGTAGCAATCAGCCCCAGCATTTT	CASSKGGSNQPQHF
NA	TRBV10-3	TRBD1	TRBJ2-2	TGTGCCATCAGAAGGGACAGCCATCCCTCCACCGGGGAGCTGTTTTTT	CAIRRDSHPSTGELFF